Only one count was recorded for the clone carrying this T cell receptor beta chain. Antigen unknown. The record originates from a study of graft-versus-host responses after intestinal transplantation. Looking at the study overall: The transplants performed in recipients were multivisceral, liver-intestinal, or isolated intestinal. For approximately three years after anti-thymocyte globulin induction, all recipients took tacrolimus and steroids.

The table came from immunoSEQ multiplex PCR; TCRdb's copy has only in-frame clones and leaves some out. The table has about 98,000 clones, roughly 87% seen once. The V end was cut by 3 bases, the J end by 9 bases, with 9 bases between. Germline CDR1 reads MGHRA; CDR2 reads YSYEKL. This CDR3 spans 12 amino acids. Overall study findings and caveats: The recipient marrow held GvH clones, and some of them showed up first in ileum or blood.

The V call is TRBV4-1, the J call TRBJ2-1, with unresolved D. The sample was unstimulated CD8+ T cells sorted from spleen or lymph node cells, taken before intestinal transplant. The receptor comes from a human donor who received an intestinal transplant. CDR3: CASSQFGGEQFF. As DNA, the CDR3 is TGCGCCAGCAGCCAGTTCGGCGGTGAGCAGTTCTTC.